Listed below are T cell receptor beta chains from one sample, sequenced in a study of TIL therapy for anti-PD-1-resistant metastatic lung cancer. Only in-frame clones appear in the TCRdb table, and some are missing; sequencing was by immunoSEQ multiplex PCR. The sample lists approximately 18,000 clones; roughly 80% were seen once. The sample consisted of blood, taken at baseline. The receptors here all came from a person between 25 and 80 years old with non-small cell lung cancer. The CDR3 runs from the conserved cysteine through the conserved F or W. D genes are given only for firm matches. Expanded clones get a size class; other rows say once, few or many, or leave the size out.

TRBV6-4,-,TRBD2,TRBJ2-3,TGTGCCAGCAGTGACTCCGGGACTAGGCCAGATACGCAGTATTTT,CASSDSGTRPDTQYF
TRBV19,-,-,TRBJ2-7,TGTGCCAGTAGTGCCAGGACAGGGAGGGACGAGCAGTACTTC,CASSARTGRDEQYF
TRBV9,-,-,TRBJ1-6,TGTGCCAGCAGCGCCCGGGACCTATATTTTTATAATTCACCCCTCCACTTT,CASSARDLYFYNSPLHF
TRBV13,-,-,TRBJ2-6,TGTGCCAGCAGCGAGGCCTCTGGGGCCAACGTCCTGACTTTC,CASSEASGANVLTF
TRBV2,-,-,TRBJ1-1,TGTGCCAGCAGTGGTGAGGGTTTGAGCACTGAAGCTTTCTTT,CASSGEGLSTEAFF
TRBV6-1,-,TRBD1,TRBJ2-2,TGTGCCAGCAGCCCGACAGGGTACACCGGGGAGCTGTTTTTT,CASSPTGYTGELFF
TRBV18,-,-,TRBJ2-3,TGTGCCAGCTCCTTATACAGAACGGGGGCCACAGATACGCAGTATTTT,CASSLYRTGATDTQYF
TRBV5-1,once,-,TRBJ1-1,TGCGCCAGCAGCTTGGCCCAGGGGAATTTGAACACCGAAGCTTTCTTT,CASSLAQGNLNTEAFF
TRBV19,-,-,TRBJ1-1,TGTGCCAGTAAAGGTGGGGCCGGTGAAGCTTTCTTT,CASKGGAGEAFF
TRBV9,-,TRBD2,TRBJ2-1,TGTGCCAGCAGCCCCCGGACTAGCGGGAGCTTTGCGGGGCATGAGCAGTTCTTC,CASSPRTSGSFAGHEQFF
TRBV28,few,TRBD2,TRBJ2-7,TGTGCCACTCTTTTTGGGGGGGGCGAGCAGTACTTC,CATLFGGGEQYF
TRBV2,-,TRBD1,TRBJ2-2,TGTGCCAGCGGACAGGGGGAGTACACCGGGGAGCTGTTTTTT,CASGQGEYTGELFF
TRBV9,-,TRBD2,TRBJ2-3,TGTGCCAGCAGCCGGGAGGGCAAGGCAGATACGCAGTATTTT,CASSREGKADTQYF
TRBV7-6,-,TRBD1,TRBJ1-1,TGTGCCAGCAGCTCACAGCGCGGGACAGACACTGAAGCTTTCTTT,CASSSQRGTDTEAFF
TRBV7-9,-,TRBD1,TRBJ2-7,TGTGCCAGCAGCTCGGGACAGACGCCCTACGAGCAGTACTTC,CASSSGQTPYEQYF
TRBV7-2,-,-,TRBJ1-6,TGTGCCAGCAACAAACAGGGAGGGAGCAATTCACCCCTCCACTTT,CASNKQGGSNSPLHF
TRBV4-3,once,-,TRBJ1-1,TGCGCCAGCAGCCAAGATCGGATGAACACTGAAGCTTTCTTT,CASSQDRMNTEAFF
TRBV14,few,-,TRBJ1-2,TGTGCCAGCAGCGCGAGGGGAACGGGGCCCCTCTATGGCTACACCTTC,CASSARGTGPLYGYTF
TRBV25-1,-,-,TRBJ2-1,TGTGCCAGCAGTGAGGAGGCAGGGAGGAATGAGCAGTTCTTC,CASSEEAGRNEQFF
TRBV6-5,-,-,TRBJ1-3,TGTGCCAGCAGTTATTCCAGGGGCCCTGGAAACACCATATATTTT,CASSYSRGPGNTIYF
TRBV18,few,-,TRBJ1-1,TGTGCCAGCTCACCACGAGAGCGCCCTGAAGCTTTCTTT,CASSPRERPEAFF
TRBV7-3,-,-,TRBJ1-6,TGTGCCAGCAGCTTACAGGGATCAAATTCACCCCTCCACTTT,CASSLQGSNSPLHF
TRBV6-5,-,TRBD2,TRBJ2-7,TGTGCCACCCTAAGCGGGAGTACGTACGAGCAGTACTTC,CATLSGSTYEQYF
TRBV14,-,TRBD1,TRBJ2-1,TGTGCCAGCAGCCAAGATCGAGGGGGCCAGGGGGATGAGCAGTTCTTC,CASSQDRGGQGDEQFF
TRBV5-4,once,-,TRBJ1-2,TGTGCCAGCACCCCAGGGTACCCGGCTTTTAACTATGGCTACACCTTC,CASTPGYPAFNYGYTF
TRBV7-6,-,TRBD2,TRBJ2-5,TGTGCCAGCAGCCCCACGGTTGCGGGGGGCCAAGAGACCCAGTACTTC,CASSPTVAGGQETQYF
TRBV9,-,TRBD2,TRBJ2-1,TGTGCCAGCAGCGTTATAGCGGGGGGCCTAGACAATGAGCAGTTCTTC,CASSVIAGGLDNEQFF
TRBV7-3,once,TRBD1,TRBJ1-1,TGTGCCAGCAGCTTAAGTCCGGGACAGGCGACCACTGAAGCTTTCTTT,CASSLSPGQATTEAFF
TRBV4-3,-,-,TRBJ2-3,TGCGCCAGCAGCCAAGGGAGGGGGCGGACAGATACGCAGTATTTT,CASSQGRGRTDTQYF
TRBV7-9,-,TRBD1,TRBJ1-5,TGTGCCAGCAGCTTAGCAACAGCAGGGGGTAATCAGCCCCAGCATTTT,CASSLATAGGNQPQHF
TRBV28,-,TRBD2,TRBJ2-1,TGTGCCAGCAGGGGGAGCGGGAGCTCCTACAATGAGCAGTTCTTC,CASRGSGSSYNEQFF
TRBV4-2,few,-,TRBJ1-1,TGTGCCAGCAGCCAAATCGCACCCTCGGACACTGAAGCTTTCTTT,CASSQIAPSDTEAFF
TRBV5-1,-,-,TRBJ2-5,TGCGCCAGCAGCAAGCAGGGCGTCCAAGAGACCCAGTACTTC,CASSKQGVQETQYF
TRBV18,-,TRBD1,TRBJ1-2,TGTGCCAGCTCACCAACGGTTCCCGGACAGGCTAACTATGGCTACACCTTC,CASSPTVPGQANYGYTF